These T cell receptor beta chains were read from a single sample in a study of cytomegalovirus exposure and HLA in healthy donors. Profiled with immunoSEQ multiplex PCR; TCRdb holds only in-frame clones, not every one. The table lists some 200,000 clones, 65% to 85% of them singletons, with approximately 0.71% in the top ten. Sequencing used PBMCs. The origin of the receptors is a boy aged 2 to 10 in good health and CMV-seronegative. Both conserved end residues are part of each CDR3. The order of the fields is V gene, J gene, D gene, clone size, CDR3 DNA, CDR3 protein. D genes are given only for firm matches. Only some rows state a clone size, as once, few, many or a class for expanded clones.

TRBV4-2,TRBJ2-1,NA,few,TGTGCCAGCAGCCAAGATCGCATCGTGAGCTCCTACAATGAGCAGTTCTTC,CASSQDRIVSSYNEQFF
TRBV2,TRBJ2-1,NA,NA,TGTGCCAGCAGTGAAGTACAGCCCCGGAGGACCTACAATGAGCAGTTCTTC,CASSEVQPRRTYNEQFF
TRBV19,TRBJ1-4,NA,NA,TGTGCCAGTACTGAGGAGACTAATGAAAAACTGTTTTTT,CASTEETNEKLFF
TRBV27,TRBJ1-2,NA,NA,TGTGCCAGCAGTTCCCTAGACAGTGACTATGGCTACACCTTC,CASSSLDSDYGYTF
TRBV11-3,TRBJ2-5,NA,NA,TGTGCCAGCAGCGACAGGGAGACCCAGTACTTC,CASSDRETQYF
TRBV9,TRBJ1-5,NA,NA,TGTGCCAGCAGCGTAGACCAGGGACAAGGTCAGCCCCAGCATTTT,CASSVDQGQGQPQHF
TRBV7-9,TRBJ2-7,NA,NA,TGTGCCAGCAGCCCGAAGAGCTCCTACGAGCAGTACTTC,CASSPKSSYEQYF
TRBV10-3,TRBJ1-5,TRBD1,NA,TGTGCCATCAGTAGAGGGGACAGGCTGGGTCAGCCCCAGCATTTT,CAISRGDRLGQPQHF
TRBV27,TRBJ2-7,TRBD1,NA,TGTGCCAGCAGTTGGGGACAGGGAATTAACGAGCAGTACTTC,CASSWGQGINEQYF
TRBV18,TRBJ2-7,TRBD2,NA,TGTGCCAGCTCCCCGACACTAGCGGGGCAGTACGAGCAGTACTTC,CASSPTLAGQYEQYF
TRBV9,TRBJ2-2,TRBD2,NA,TGTGCCAGCAGCCCCGGCAGCGGGGCCGCCGGGGAGCTGTTTTTT,CASSPGSGAAGELFF
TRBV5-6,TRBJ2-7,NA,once,TGTGCCAGCAGCTTCCAGCGGGTGGCCTACGAGCAGTACTTC,CASSFQRVAYEQYF
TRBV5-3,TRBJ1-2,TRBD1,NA,TGTGCCAGAAGCCTGGGGGACAGGGGAAGAGACTACACCTTC,CARSLGDRGRDYTF
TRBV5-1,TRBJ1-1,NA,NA,TGCGCCAGCAGCTTGGATACAGGATCGAACACTGAAGCTTTCTTT,CASSLDTGSNTEAFF
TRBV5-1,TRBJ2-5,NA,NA,TGCGCCAGCAGCCCCGGCGAGGGCCAGTACTTC,CASSPGEGQYF